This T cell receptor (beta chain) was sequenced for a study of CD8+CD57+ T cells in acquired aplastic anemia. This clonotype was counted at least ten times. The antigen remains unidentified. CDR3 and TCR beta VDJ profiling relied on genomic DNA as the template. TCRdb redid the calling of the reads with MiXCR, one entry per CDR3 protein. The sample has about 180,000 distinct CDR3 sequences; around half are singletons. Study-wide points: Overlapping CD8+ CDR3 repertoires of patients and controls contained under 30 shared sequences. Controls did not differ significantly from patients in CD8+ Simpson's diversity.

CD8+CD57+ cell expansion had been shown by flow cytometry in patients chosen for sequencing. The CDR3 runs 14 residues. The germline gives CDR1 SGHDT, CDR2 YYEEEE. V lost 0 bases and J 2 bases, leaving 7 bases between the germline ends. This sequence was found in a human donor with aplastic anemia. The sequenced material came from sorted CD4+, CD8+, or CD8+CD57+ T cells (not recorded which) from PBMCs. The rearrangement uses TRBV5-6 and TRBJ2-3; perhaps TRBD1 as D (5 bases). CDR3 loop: CASSLEGFTDTQYF. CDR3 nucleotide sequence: TGTGCCAGCAGCTTGGAGGGGTTCACAGATACGCAGTATTTT.